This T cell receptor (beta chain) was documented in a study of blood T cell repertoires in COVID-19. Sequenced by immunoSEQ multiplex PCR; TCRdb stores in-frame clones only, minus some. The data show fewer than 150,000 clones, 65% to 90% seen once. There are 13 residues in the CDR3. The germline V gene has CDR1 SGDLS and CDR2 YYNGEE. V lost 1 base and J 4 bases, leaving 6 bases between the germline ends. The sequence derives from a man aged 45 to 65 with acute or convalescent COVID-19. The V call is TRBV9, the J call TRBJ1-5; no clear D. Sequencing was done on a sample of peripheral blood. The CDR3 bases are TGTGCCAGCAGCGTAAACGCGAATCAGCCCCAGCATTTT. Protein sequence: CASSVNANQPQHF.